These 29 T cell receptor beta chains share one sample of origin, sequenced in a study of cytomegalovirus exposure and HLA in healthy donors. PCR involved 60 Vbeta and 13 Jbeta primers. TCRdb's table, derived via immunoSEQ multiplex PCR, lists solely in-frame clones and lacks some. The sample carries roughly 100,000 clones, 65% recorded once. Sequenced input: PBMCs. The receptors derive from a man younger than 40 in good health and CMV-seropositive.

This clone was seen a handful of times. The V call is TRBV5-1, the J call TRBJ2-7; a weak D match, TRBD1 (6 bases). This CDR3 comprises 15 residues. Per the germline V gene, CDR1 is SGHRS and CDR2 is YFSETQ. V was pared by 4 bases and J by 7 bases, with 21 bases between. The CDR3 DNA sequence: TGCGCCAGCAGCCCACCGGTGGCAGGGGTTAGGGAGCAGTACTTC. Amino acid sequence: CASSPPVAGVREQYF. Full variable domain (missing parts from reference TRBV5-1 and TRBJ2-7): KAGVTQTPRYLIKTRGQQVTLSCSPISGHRSVSWYQQTPGQGLQFLFEYFSETQRNKGNFPGRFSGRQFSNSRSEMNVSTLELGDSALYLCASSPPVAGVREQYFGPGTRLTVT.

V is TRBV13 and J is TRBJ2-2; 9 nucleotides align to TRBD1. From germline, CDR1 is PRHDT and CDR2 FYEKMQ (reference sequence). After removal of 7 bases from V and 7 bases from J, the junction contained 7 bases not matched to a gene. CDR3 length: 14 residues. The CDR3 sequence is CASITGGDVGELFF. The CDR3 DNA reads TGTGCCAGCATCACAGGGGGCGACGTCGGGGAGCTGTTTTTT.

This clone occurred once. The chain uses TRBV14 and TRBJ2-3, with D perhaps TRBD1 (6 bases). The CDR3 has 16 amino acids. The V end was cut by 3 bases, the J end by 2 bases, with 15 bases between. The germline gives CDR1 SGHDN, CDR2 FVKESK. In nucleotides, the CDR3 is TGTGCCAGCAGCCAGTGGGGGACACAAGTCACAGATACGCAGTATTTT. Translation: CASSQWGTQVTDTQYF.

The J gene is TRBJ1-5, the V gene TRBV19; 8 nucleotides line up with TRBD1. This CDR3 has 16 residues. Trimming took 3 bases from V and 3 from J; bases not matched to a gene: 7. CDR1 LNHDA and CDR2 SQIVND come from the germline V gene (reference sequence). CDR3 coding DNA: TGTGCCAGTAGTATGGGAAGACAGGGGTACAATCAGCCCCAGCATTTT. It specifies CASSMGRQGYNQPQHF.

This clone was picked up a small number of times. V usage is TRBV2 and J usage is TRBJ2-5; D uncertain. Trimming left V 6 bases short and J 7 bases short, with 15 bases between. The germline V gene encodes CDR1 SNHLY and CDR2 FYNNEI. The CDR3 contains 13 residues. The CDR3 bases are TGTGCCAGCAGACGAGACGGAGTGGGGACCCAGTACTTC. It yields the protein CASRRDGVGTQYF.

The CDR3: CASSVGQLTGTQYF. The CDR3 DNA is TGTGCCAGCAGCGTCGGACAGCTGACGGGGACCCAGTACTTC. V is TRBV9 and J is TRBJ2-5; D perhaps matches TRBD1 (6 bases). The CDR3 extends over 14 amino acids. Germline V gene data show CDR1 as SGDLS and CDR2 as YYNGEE. The V gene lost 2 bases and the J gene lost 7 bases, with 15 bases spanning the gap.

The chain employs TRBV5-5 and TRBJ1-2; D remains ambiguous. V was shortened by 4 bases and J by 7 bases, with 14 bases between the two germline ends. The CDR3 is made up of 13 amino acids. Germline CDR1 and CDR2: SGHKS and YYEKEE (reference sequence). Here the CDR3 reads CASSLVGWAGYTF. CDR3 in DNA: TGTGCCAGCAGCCTGGTTGGTTGGGCTGGCTACACCTTC.

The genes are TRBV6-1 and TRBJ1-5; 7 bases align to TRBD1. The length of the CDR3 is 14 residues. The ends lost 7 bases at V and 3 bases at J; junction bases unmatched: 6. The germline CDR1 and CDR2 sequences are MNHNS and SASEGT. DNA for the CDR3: TGTGCCAGCAATCTAGGGACAGCCAATCAGCCCCAGCATTTT. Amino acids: CASNLGTANQPQHF.

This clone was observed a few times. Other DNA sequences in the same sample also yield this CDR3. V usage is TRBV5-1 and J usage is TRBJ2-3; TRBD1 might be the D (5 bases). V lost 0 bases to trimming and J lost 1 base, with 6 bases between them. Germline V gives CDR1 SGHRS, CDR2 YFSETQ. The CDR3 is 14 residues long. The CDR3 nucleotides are TGCGCCAGCAGCTTGGAAGGGGGCACAGATACGCAGTATTTT. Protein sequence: CASSLEGGTDTQYF. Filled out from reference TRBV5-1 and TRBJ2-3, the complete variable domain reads KAGVTQTPRYLIKTRGQQVTLSCSPISGHRSVSWYQQTPGQGLQFLFEYFSETQRNKGNFPGRFSGRQFSNSRSEMNVSTLELGDSALYLCASSLEGGTDTQYFGPGTRLTVL.

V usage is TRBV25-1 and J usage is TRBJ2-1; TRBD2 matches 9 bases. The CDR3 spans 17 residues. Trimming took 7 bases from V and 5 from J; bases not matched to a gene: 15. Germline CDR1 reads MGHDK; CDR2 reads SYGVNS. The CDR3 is CASMGSGGLRINNEQFF. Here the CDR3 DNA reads TGTGCCAGCATGGGGAGCGGGGGGCTACGGATTAACAATGAGCAGTTCTTC.

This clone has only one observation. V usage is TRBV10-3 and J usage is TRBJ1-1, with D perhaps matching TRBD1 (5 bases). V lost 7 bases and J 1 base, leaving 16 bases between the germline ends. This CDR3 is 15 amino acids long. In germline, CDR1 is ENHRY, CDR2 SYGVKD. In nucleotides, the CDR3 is TGTGCCATCAACGACGGGGGGATGGGGAACACTGAAGCTTTCTTT. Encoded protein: CAINDGGMGNTEAFF.

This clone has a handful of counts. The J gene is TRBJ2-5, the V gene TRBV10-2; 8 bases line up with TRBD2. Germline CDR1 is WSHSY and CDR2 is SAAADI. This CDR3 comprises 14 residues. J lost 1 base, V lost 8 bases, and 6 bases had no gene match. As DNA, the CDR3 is TGCGCCAGCGCGGCGGGGGGTCTCCAAGAGACCCAGTACTTC. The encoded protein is CASAAGGLQETQYF.

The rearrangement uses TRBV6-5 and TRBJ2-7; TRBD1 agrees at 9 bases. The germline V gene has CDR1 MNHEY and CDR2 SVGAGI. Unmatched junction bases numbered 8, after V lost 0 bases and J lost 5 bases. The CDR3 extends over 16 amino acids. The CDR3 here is CASSYSADRGVDEQYF. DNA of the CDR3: TGTGCCAGCAGTTACTCGGCGGACAGGGGTGTCGACGAGCAGTACTTC.

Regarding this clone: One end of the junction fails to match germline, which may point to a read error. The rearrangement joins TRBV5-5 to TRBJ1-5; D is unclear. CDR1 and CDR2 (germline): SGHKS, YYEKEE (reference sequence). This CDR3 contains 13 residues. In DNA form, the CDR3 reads TGTGCCAGCAGCTTGGTTAGCGATCAGCCCCAGCATTTT. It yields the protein CASSLVSDQPQHF.

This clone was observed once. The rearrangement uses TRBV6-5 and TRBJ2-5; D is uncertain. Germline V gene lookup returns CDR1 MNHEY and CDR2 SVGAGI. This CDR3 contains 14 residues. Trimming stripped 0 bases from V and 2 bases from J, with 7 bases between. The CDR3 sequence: CASSYSGRQETQYF. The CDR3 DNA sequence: TGTGCCAGCAGTTACTCGGGCAGACAAGAGACCCAGTACTTC.

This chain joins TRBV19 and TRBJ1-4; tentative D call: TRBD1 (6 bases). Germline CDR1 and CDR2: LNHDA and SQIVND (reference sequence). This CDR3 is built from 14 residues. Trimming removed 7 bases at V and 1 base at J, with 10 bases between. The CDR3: CASTVQGTNEKLFF. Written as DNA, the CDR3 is TGTGCCAGTACCGTACAGGGAACTAATGAAAAACTGTTTTTT.

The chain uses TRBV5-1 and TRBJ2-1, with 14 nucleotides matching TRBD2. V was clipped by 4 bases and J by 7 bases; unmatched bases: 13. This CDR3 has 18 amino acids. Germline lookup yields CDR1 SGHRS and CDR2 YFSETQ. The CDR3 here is CASSAGLAGDPFANEQFF. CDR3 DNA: TGCGCCAGCAGCGCGGGACTAGCGGGGGATCCATTTGCGAATGAGCAGTTCTTC.

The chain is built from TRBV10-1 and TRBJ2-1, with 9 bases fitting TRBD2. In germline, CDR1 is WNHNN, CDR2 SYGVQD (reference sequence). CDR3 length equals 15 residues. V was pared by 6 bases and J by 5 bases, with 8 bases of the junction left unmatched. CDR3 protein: CASSEIAGANNEQFF. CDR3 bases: TGCGCCAGCAGCGAGATAGCGGGGGCCAACAATGAGCAGTTCTTC.

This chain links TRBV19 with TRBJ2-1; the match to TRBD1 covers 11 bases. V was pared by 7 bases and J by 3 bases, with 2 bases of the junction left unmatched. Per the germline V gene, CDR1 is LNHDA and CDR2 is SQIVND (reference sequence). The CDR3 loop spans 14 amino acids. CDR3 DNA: TGTGCCAGTAAGGACAGGGGGCTCTACAATGAGCAGTTCTTC. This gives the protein CASKDRGLYNEQFF.

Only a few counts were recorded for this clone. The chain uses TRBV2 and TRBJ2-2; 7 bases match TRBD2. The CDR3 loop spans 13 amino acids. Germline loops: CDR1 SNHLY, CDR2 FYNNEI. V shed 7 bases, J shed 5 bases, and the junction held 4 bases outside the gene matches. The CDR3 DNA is TGTGCCAGCAATGGACTAGAGACCGGGGAGCTGTTTTTT. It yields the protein CASNGLETGELFF.

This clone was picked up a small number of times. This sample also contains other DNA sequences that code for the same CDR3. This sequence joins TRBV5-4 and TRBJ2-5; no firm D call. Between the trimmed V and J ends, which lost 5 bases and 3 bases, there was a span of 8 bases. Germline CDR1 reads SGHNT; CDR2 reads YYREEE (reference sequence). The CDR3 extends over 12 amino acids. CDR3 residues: CASSLGEETQYF. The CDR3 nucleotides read TGTGCCAGCAGTCTAGGAGAAGAGACCCAGTACTTC.

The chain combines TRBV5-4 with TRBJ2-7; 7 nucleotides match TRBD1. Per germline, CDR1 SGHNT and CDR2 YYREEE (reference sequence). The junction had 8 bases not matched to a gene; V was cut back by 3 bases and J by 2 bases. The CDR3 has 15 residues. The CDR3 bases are TGTGCCAGCAGCTCCCAGGACAGGCGGGCCTACGAGCAGTACTTC. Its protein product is CASSSQDRRAYEQYF.

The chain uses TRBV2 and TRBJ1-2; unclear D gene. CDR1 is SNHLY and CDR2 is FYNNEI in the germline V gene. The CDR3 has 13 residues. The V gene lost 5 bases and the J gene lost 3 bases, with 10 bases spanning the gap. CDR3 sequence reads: CASSPRQDYGYTF. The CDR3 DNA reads TGTGCCAGCAGTCCCAGACAAGACTATGGCTACACCTTC.

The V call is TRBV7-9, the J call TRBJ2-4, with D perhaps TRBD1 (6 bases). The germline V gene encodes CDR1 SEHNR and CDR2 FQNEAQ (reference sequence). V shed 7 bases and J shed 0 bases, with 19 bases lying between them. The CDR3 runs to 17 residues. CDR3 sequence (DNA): TGTGCCAGCATGGACAGTCAGGGTGGGCTAGCCAAAAACATTCAGTACTTC. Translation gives CASMDSQGGLAKNIQYF.

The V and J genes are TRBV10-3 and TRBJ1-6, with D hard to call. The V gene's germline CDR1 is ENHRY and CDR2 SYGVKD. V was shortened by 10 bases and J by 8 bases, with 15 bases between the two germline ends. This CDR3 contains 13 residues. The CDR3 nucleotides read TGTGCCACCACGACGGGGAGGGATTCACCCCTCCACTTT. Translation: CATTTGRDSPLHF.

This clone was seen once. This chain's CDR3 is CASNGHLNTGELFF. The CDR3 DNA sequence: TGTGCCAGCAATGGGCACCTAAACACCGGGGAGCTGTTTTTT. This chain connects TRBV28 to TRBJ2-2; D is unclear. The CDR3 loop spans 14 amino acids. V lost 7 bases and J 2 bases, leaving 11 bases between the germline ends. CDR1 and CDR2 (germline): MDHEN, SYDVKM.

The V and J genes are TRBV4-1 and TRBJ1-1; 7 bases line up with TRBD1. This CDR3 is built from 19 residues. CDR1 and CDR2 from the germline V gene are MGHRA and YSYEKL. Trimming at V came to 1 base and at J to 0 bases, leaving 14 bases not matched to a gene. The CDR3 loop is CASSQGTGLSRGMNTEAFF. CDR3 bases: TGCGCCAGCAGCCAAGGGACAGGCCTCTCCCGAGGGATGAACACTGAAGCTTTCTTT.

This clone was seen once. The CDR3 bases are TGTGCCAGCTCAGGTCCGGGACAGGGGCACTCTGGGGCCAACGTCCTGACTTTC. Protein sequence: CASSGPGQGHSGANVLTF. This chain joins TRBV18 and TRBJ2-6, with 10 bases aligning to TRBD1. The V gene's germline CDR1 is KGHSH and CDR2 LQKENI. V dropped 5 bases and J dropped 0; count of bases not matched to a gene: 7. The CDR3 consists of 18 residues.

The CDR3 coding sequence is TGTGCTAGTGGTGGGCGGGGACTAGCGGGGGTTGAGCAGTTCTTC. Its protein product is CASGGRGLAGVEQFF. The chain couples TRBV12-5 to TRBJ2-1; the match to TRBD2 covers 14 bases. Germline CDR1 is LGHNT and CDR2 is FRNRAP. The V segment lost 5 bases and the J segment 9 bases; nucleotides outside the gene matches: 6. The CDR3 has 15 amino acids.